The T cell receptor (beta chain) under discussion was sequenced for a study of cytomegalovirus exposure and HLA in healthy donors. CDR3 length equals 16 residues. V shed 5 bases, J shed 6 bases, and the junction held 13 bases outside the gene matches. CDR1 and CDR2 from the germline V gene are MDHEN and SYDVKM. Some clones are missing from TCRdb's copy, which holds only in-frame ones; the method was immunoSEQ multiplex PCR. Among 250,000 to 400,000 clones listed, roughly 87% were seen once. The material sequenced was PBMCs. This TCR derives from a woman aged 25 to 39 in good health and CMV-seropositive. V gene TRBV28 combines with J gene TRBJ2-7, with TRBD2 identical over 10 bases. CDR3 sequence: CASSHGTASGRVEQYF. The CDR3 DNA sequence: TGTGCCAGCAGTCACGGGACAGCAAGCGGGAGGGTCGAGCAGTACTTC.